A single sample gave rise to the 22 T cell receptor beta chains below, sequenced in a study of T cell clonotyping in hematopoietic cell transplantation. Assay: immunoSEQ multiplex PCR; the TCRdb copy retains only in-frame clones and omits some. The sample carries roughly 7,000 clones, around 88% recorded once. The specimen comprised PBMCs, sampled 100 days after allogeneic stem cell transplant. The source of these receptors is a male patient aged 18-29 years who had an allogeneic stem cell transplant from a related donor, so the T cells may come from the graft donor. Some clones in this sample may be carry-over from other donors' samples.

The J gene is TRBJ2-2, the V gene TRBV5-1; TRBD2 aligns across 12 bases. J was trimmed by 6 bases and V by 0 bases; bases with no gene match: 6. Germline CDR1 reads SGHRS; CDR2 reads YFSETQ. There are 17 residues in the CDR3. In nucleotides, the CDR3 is TGCGCCAGCAGCTTGGAACTGACTAGCGGGAGACCCGGGGAGCTGTTTTTT. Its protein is CASSLELTSGRPGELFF.

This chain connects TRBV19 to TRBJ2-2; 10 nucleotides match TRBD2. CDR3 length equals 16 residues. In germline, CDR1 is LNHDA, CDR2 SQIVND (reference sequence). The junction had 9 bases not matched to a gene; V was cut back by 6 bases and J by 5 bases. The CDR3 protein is CASRYSLAGETGELFF. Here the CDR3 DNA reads TGTGCCAGTAGGTATTCCCTAGCGGGAGAAACCGGGGAGCTGTTTTTT.

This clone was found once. The CDR3 sequence is CASSLARGQGDGYTF. The CDR3 coding sequence is TGCGCCAGCAGCTTGGCCAGAGGACAGGGGGATGGCTACACCTTC. The chain has TRBV5-1 and TRBJ1-2, with TRBD1 matching over 10 bases. With 0 bases clipped from V and 6 bases from J, the junction kept 5 bases outside the gene matches. Germline V lookup: CDR1 SGHRS, CDR2 YFSETQ. This CDR3 region has 15 residues. Full variable domain (rest looked up from reference TRBV5-1 and TRBJ1-2): KAGVTQTPRYLIKTRGQQVTLSCSPISGHRSVSWYQQTPGQGLQFLFEYFSETQRNKGNFPGRFSGRQFSNSRSEMNVSTLELGDSALYLCASSLARGQGDGYTFGSGTRLTVV.

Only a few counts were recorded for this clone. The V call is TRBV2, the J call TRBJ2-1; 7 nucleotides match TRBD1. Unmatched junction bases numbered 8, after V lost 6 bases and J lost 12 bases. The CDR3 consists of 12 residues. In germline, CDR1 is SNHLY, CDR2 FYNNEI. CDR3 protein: CASSEQGVGQFF. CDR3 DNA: TGTGCCAGCAGCGAGCAGGGGGTCGGGCAGTTCTTC.

CDR3 loop: CSAGTATYEQYV. CDR3 nucleotides: TGCAGCGCAGGGACAGCCACCTACGAGCAGTACGTC. The chain recombines TRBV29-1 with TRBJ2-7; 7 positions agree with TRBD1. V was clipped by 7 bases and J by 2 bases; unmatched bases: 5. The germline gives CDR1 SQVTM, CDR2 ANQGSEA. The CDR3 spans 12 residues.

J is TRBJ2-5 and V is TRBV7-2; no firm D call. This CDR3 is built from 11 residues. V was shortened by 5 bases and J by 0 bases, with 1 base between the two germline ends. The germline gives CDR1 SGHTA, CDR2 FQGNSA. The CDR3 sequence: CASSHQETQYF. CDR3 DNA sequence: TGTGCCAGCAGCCACCAAGAGACCCAGTACTTC.

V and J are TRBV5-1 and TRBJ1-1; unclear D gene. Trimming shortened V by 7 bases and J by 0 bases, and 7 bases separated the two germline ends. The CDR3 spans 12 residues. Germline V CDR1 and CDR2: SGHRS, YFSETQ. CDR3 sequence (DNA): TGCGCCAGCGCAGCTCTGAACACTGAAGCTTTCTTT. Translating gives CASAALNTEAFF.

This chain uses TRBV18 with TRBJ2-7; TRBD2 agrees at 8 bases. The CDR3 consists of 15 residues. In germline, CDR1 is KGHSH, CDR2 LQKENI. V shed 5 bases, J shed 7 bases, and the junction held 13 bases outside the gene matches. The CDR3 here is CASSSRDGGALEQYF. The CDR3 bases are TGTGCCAGCTCATCACGCGACGGGGGGGCCTTAGAGCAGTACTTC.

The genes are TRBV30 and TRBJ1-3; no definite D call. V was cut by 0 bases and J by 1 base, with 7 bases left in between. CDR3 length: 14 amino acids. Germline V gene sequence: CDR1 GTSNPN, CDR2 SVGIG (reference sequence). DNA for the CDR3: TGTGCCTGGAGTGTACCACGGTCTGGAAACACCATATATTTT. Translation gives CAWSVPRSGNTIYF.

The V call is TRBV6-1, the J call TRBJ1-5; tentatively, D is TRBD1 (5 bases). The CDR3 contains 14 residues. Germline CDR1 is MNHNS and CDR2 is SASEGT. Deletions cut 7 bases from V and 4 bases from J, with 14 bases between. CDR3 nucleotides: TGTGCCAGCATGGGAGGGGAGCGAAATCAGCCCCAGCATTTT. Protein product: CASMGGERNQPQHF.

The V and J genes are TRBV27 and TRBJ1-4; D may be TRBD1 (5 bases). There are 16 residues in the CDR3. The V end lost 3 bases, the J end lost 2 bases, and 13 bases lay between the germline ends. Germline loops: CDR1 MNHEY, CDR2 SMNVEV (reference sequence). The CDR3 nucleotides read TGTGCCAGCAGTTTTTCCGGGGGAGGGACTAATGAAAAACTGTTTTTT. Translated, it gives CASSFSGGGTNEKLFF.

CDR3: CASSFEGNEQFF. The DNA for the CDR3 is TGTGCCAGCAGCTTCGAGGGGAATGAGCAGTTCTTC. The chain employs TRBV11-2 and TRBJ2-1; the D call may be TRBD1 or TRBD2 (5 bases each). CDR3 size: 12 residues. Per germline, CDR1 SGHAT and CDR2 FQNNGV. Between the trimmed V and J ends, which lost 3 bases and 7 bases, there was a span of 7 bases. Looking up the rest from reference TRBV11-2 and TRBJ2-1 gives the full variable domain: EAGVAQSPRYKIIEKRQSVAFWCNPISGHATLYWYQQILGQGPKLLIQFQNNGVVDDSQLPKDRFSAERLKGVDSTLKIQPAKLEDSAVYLCASSFEGNEQFFGPGTRLTVL.

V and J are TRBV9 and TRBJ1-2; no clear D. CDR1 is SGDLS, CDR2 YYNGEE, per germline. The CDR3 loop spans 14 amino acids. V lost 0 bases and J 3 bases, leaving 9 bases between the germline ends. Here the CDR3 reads CASSVAAEDYGYTF. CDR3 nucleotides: TGTGCCAGCAGCGTAGCTGCGGAAGACTATGGCTACACCTTC.

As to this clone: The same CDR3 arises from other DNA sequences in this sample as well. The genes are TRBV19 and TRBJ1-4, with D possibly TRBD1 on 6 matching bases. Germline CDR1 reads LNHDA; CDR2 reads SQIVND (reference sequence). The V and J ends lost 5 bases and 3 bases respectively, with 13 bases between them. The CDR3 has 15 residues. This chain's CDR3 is CASSSQGRANEKLFF. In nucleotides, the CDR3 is TGTGCCAGTAGTTCACAGGGCAGGGCTAATGAAAAACTGTTTTTT.

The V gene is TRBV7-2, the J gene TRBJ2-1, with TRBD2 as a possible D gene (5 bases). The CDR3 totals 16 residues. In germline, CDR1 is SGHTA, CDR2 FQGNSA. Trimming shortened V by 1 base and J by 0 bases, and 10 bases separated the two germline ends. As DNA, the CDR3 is TGTGCCAGCAGCTTAGAGGCTACTAGCTCCTACAATGAGCAGTTCTTC. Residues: CASSLEATSSYNEQFF.

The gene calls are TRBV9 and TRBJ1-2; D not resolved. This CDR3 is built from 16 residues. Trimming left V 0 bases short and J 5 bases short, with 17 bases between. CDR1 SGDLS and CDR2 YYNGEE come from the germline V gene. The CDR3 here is CASSVEAIIGRYGYTF. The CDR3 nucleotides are TGTGCCAGCAGCGTAGAGGCGATCATCGGGCGGTATGGCTACACCTTC.

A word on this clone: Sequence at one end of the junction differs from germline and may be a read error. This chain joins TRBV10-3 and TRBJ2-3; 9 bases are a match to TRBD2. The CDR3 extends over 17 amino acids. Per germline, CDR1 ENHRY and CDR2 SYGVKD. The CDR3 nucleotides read TGTGCCATCAGTGAGTCCTCCCTAGCGGGACCAACAGTTACGCAGTATTTT. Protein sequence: CAISESSLAGPTVTQYF.

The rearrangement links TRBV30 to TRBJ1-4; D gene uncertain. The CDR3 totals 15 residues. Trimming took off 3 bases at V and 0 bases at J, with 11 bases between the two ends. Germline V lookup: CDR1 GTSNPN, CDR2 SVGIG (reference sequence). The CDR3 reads CAWSPEGATNEKLFF. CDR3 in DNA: TGTGCCTGGAGCCCCGAGGGCGCAACTAATGAAAAACTGTTTTTT.

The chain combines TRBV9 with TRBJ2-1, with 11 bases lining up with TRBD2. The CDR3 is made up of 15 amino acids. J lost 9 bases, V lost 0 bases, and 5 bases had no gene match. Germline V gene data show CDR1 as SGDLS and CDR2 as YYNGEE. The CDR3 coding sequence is TGTGCCAGCAGCGTAGCGACTAGCGGGGTCAGTGAGCAGTTCTTC. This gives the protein CASSVATSGVSEQFF.

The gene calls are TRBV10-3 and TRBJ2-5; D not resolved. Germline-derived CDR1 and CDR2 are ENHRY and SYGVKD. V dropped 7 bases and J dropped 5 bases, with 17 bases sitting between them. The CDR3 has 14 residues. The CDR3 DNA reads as TGTGCCATCATGAAGGGTCTTCGTGGGGAGACCCAGTACTTC. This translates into CAIMKGLRGETQYF.

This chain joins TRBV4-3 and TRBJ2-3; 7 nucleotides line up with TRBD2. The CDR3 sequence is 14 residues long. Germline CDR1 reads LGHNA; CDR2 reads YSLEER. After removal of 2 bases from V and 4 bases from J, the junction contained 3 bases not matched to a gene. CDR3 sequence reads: CASSQREGSDTQYF. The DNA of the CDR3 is TGCGCCAGCAGCCAAAGGGAGGGATCAGATACGCAGTATTTT.

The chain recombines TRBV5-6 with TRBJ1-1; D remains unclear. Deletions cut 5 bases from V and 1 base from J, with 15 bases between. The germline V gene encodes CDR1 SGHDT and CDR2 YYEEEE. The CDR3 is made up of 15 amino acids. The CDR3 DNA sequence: TGTGCCAGCAGGGAACGCGGACGATCGAACACTGAAGCTTTCTTT. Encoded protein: CASRERGRSNTEAFF. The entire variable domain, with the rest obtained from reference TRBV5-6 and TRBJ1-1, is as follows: DAGVTQSPTHLIKTRGQQVTLRCSPKSGHDTVSWYQQALGQGPQFIFQYYEEEERQRGNFPDRFSGHQFPNYSSELNVNALLLGDSALYLCASRERGRSNTEAFFGQGTRLTVV.